This T cell receptor beta chain was found in a study of OX40 agonist ivuxolimab in advanced cancers. Regarding the complete study: Ivuxolimab was a fully human IgG2 agonistic monoclonal antibody targeting the costimulatory receptor OX40 (CD134). In the dose-escalation cohort, 82.7% of patients were male, and the mean age was approximately 60 years, with a range of roughly 23 to 85. The paper describes the monotherapy dose-escalation part (N = 52 patients) of the phase I trial of ivuxolimab. Partial responses occurred in three dose-escalation patients, of whom one had hepatocellular carcinoma and two had cutaneous melanoma. Patients were allowed to have had prior anti-PD-1, anti-PD-L1 or anti-CTLA-4 therapy, and approximately 40% of the dose-escalation patients had previously received checkpoint inhibitors. Peripheral TCRbeta sequencing aimed to test whether ivuxolimab altered TCR sequence diversity and caused clonal T-cell expansion. Intravenous ivuxolimab was administered to patients every 2 weeks at six dose levels: 0.01, 0.1, 0.3, 1.5, 3 and 10 mg/kg. Of the roughly 52 patients in dose escalation, 19 had hepatocellular carcinoma, approximately 15 had melanoma, 9 had renal cell carcinoma and 9 had head and neck cancer. The investigation overall reported the following: Partial responders in the 0.1-3.0 mg/kg groups had among the lowest normalized peripheral clonal expansion, especially among CD8+ T cells. The antigen specificity of the peripheral T cells that underwent clonal expansion was not determined. After ivuxolimab, expanded clones were on average more numerous among CD8+ T cells than among CD4+ T cells. Low levels of normalized T-cell clonal expansion were also seen in some nonresponding patients. At doses of 0.1 to 3.0 mg/kg, clonal expansion of both CD4+ and CD8+ T cells in blood was seen between baseline and week 6.

Trimming takes 2 bases from V and 0 bases from J, and the germline ends sit 11 bases apart. For CDR1 and CDR2, the germline V gene lists SGHRS and YFSETQ. CDR3 length: 16 amino acids, cysteine to phenylalanine. Left in the record is the CDR3 DNA by itself, 48 bases read in frame from the first base. The trial excluded patients who had a history of autoimmune disease or who were on systemic immunosuppression. Peripheral blood for TCR sequencing was collected from all dose cohorts at baseline, on cycle 4 day 1, and on cycle 7 day 1. The samples were drawn from a first-in-human, open-label, multicenter phase I dose-escalation trial of ivuxolimab. Adults with locally advanced or metastatic head and neck squamous cell, hepatocellular, melanoma or renal cell carcinoma were enrolled in the trial. Before TCR sequencing, CD4+ T cells and CD8+ T cells from peripheral blood were sorted into separate populations.

With regard to this clone: Its specific antigen is unknown. No much larger clonotype is one base removed from it; base qualities were not supplied.

Genomic DNA was extracted from sorted cells for sequencing of the TCRbeta CDR3 region. The immunoSEQ Assay was used for sequencing of TCRbeta CDR3 regions. Held by TCRdb, this immuneACCESS table contains in-frame sequences only and omits some clones. Under half of the omission traces to an unresolved V gene where checked; the cause of the rest is unknown. For this sample there are tens of thousands of clones; over 80% appear just once. The biggest ten clones account for approximately 4% of the sample. The source is an adult with an advanced solid tumor such as melanoma, head and neck, liver or kidney cancer. The V and J genes are TRBV5-1 and TRBJ1-4, with the D gene too uncertain to name. This sample comprised CD4+ or CD8+ T cells sorted from blood, obtained in a trial of the OX40 agonist ivuxolimab. The DNA sequence is TGCGCCAGCAGCTTTCTGCCAGTTGCAACTAATGAAAAACTGTTTTTT. It is translated as CASSFLPVATNEKLFF.